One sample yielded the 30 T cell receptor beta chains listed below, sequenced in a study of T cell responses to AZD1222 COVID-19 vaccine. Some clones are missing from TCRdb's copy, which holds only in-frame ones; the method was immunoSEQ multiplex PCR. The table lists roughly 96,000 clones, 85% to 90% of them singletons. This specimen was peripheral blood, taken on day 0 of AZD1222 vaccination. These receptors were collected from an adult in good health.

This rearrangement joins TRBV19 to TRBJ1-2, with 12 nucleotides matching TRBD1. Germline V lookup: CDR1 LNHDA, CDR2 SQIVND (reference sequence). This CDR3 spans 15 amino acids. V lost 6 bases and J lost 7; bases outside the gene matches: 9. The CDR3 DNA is TGTGCCAGTAGGGACCCCGGGACAGGGGGCGGTGGCTACACCTTC. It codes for CASRDPGTGGGGYTF.

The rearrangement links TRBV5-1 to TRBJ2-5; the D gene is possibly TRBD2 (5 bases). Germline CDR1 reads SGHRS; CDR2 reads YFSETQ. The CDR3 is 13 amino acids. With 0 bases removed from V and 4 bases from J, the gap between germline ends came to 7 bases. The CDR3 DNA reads TGCGCCAGCAGCTTGGTAGGGAGAGAGACCCAGTACTTC. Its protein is CASSLVGRETQYF.

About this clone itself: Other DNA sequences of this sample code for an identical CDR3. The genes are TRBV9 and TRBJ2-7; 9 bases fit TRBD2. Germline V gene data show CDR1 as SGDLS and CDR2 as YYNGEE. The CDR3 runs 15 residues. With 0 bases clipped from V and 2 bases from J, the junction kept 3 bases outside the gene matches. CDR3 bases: TGTGCCAGCAGCGTAGGGCTAGCGGGAACCTACGAGCAGTACTTC. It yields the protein CASSVGLAGTYEQYF. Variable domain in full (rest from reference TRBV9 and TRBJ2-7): DSGVTQTPKHLITATGQRVTLRCSPRSGDLSVYWYQQSLDQGLQFLIQYYNGEERAKGNILERFSAQQFPDLHSELNLSSLELGDSALYFCASSVGLAGTYEQYFGPGTRLTVT.

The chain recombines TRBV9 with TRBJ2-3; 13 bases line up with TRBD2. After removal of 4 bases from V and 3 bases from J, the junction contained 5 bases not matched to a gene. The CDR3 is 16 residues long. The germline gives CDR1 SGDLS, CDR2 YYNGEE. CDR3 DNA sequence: TGTGCCAGCAGCTTCCGACTAGCGGGAGGAACAGATACGCAGTATTTT. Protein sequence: CASSFRLAGGTDTQYF. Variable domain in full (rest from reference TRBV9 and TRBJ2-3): DSGVTQTPKHLITATGQRVTLRCSPRSGDLSVYWYQQSLDQGLQFLIQYYNGEERAKGNILERFSAQQFPDLHSELNLSSLELGDSALYFCASSFRLAGGTDTQYFGPGTRLTVL.

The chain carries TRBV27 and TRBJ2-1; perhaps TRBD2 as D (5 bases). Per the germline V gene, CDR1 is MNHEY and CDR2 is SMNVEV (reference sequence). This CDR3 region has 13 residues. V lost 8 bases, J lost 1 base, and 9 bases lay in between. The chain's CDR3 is CASGRWSYNEQFF. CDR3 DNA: TGTGCCAGCGGGAGATGGTCCTACAATGAGCAGTTCTTC.

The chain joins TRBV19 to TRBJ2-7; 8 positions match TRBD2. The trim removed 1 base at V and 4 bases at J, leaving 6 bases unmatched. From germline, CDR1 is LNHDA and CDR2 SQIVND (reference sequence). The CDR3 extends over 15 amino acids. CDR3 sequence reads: CASSIGSSGKYEQYF. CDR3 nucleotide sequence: TGTGCCAGTAGTATAGGTAGTAGCGGGAAATACGAGCAGTACTTC.

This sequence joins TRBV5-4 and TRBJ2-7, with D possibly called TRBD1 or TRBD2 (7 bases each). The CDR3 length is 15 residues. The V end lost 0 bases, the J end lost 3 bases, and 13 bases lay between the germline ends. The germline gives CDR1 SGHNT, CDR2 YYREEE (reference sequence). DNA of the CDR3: TGTGCCAGCAGCTTGGGACAGGGAGGGGTCTACGAGCAGTACTTC. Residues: CASSLGQGGVYEQYF. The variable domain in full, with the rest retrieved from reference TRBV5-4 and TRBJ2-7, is ETGVTQSPTHLIKTRGQQVTLRCSSQSGHNTVSWYQQALGQGPQFIFQYYREEENGRGNFPPRFSGLQFPNYSSELNVNALELDDSALYLCASSLGQGGVYEQYFGPGTRLTVT.

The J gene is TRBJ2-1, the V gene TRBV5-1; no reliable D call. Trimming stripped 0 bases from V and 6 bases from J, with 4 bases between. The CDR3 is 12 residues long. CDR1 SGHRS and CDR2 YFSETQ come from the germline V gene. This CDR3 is CASSLDGNEQFF. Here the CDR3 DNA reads TGCGCCAGCAGCTTGGACGGCAATGAGCAGTTCTTC.

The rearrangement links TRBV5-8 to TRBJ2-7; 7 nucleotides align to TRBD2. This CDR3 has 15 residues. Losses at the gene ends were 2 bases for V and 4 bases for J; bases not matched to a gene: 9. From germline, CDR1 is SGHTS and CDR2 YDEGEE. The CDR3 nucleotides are TGTGCCAGCAGCTTTGGGGGAGGGCCTGGGTACGAGCAGTACTTC. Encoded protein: CASSFGGGPGYEQYF.

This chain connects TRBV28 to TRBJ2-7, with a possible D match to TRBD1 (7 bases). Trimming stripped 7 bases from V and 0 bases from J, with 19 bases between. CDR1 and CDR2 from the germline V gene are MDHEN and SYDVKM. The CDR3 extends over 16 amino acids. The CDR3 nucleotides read TGTGCCAGCATCACTCCCAGGGGGAGGAGCTCCTACGAGCAGTACTTC. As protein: CASITPRGRSSYEQYF.

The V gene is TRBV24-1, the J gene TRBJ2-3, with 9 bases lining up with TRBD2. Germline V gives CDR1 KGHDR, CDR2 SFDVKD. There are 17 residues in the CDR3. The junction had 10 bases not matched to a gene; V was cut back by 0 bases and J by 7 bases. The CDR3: CATSDLPNSGSGYTQYF. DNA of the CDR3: TGTGCCACCAGTGATTTGCCGAATAGCGGGAGCGGCTATACGCAGTATTTT.

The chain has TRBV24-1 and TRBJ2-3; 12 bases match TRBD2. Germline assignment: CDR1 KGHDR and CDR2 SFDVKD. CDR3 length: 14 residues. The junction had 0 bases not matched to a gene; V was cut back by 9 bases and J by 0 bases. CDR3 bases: TGTGCCACCGGACTAGCGGGAAGCACAGATACGCAGTATTTT. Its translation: CATGLAGSTDTQYF.

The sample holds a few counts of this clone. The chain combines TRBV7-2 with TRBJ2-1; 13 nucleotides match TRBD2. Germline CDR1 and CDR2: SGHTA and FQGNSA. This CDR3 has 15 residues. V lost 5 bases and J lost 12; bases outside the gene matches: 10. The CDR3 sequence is CASSPQLAGGPLQFF. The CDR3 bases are TGTGCCAGCAGCCCCCAACTAGCGGGAGGGCCGTTGCAGTTCTTC.

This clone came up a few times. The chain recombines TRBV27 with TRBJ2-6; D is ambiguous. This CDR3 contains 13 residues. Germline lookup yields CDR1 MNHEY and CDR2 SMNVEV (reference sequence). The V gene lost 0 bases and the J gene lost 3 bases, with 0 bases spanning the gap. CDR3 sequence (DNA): TGTGCCAGCAGTTTATCTGGGGCCAACGTCCTGACTTTC. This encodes CASSLSGANVLTF.

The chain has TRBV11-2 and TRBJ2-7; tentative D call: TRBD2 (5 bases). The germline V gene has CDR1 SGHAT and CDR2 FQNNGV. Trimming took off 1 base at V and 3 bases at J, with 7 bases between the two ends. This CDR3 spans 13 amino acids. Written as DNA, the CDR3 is TGTGCCAGCAGCTTAGTTACTAGCTACGAGCAGTACTTC. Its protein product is CASSLVTSYEQYF. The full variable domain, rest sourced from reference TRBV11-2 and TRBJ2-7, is EAGVAQSPRYKIIEKRQSVAFWCNPISGHATLYWYQQILGQGPKLLIQFQNNGVVDDSQLPKDRFSAERLKGVDSTLKIQPAKLEDSAVYLCASSLVTSYEQYFGPGTRLTVT.

CDR3 DNA sequence: TGTGCCAGCAGCTTAGACTTAGCGGGAGCATCAGATGAGCAGTTCTTC. Its protein is CASSLDLAGASDEQFF. The rearrangement joins TRBV11-2 to TRBJ2-1, with TRBD2 matching 9 bases. V trimming: 0 bases; J trimming: 8 bases; junction bases outside the gene matches: 8. The CDR3 has 16 amino acids. Germline lookup yields CDR1 SGHAT and CDR2 FQNNGV.

As DNA, the CDR3 is TGTGCCAGCAGCTTGGGACGGGACGCCCGAGAGACCCAGTACTTC. Protein sequence: CASSLGRDARETQYF. The gene calls are TRBV7-3 and TRBJ2-5; D tentatively fits TRBD1 or TRBD2 (5 bases each). Between the trimmed V and J ends, which lost 3 bases and 4 bases, there was a span of 15 bases. This CDR3 has 15 residues. CDR1 is SGHTA and CDR2 is FQGTGA in the germline V gene.

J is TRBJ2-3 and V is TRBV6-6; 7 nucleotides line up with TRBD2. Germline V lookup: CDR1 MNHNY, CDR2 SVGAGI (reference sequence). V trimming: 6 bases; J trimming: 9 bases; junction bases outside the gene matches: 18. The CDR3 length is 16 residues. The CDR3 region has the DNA TGTGCCAGCAGATCCCTAACTAGCGTGAGTAGGAAGACGCAGTATTTT. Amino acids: CASRSLTSVSRKTQYF.

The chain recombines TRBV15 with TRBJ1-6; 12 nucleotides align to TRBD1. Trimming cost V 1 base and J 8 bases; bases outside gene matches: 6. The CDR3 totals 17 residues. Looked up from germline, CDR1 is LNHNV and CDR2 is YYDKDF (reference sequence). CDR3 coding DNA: TGTGCCACCAGCAGAGGGGGACAGGGGGCGAGGGATTCACCCCTCCACTTT. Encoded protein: CATSRGGQGARDSPLHF. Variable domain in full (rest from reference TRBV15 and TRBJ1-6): DAMVIQNPRYQVTQFGKPVTLSCSQTLNHNVMYWYQQKSSQAPKLLFHYYDKDFNNEADTPDNFQSRRPNTSFCFLDIRSPGLGDTAMYLCATSRGGQGARDSPLHFGNGTRLTVT.

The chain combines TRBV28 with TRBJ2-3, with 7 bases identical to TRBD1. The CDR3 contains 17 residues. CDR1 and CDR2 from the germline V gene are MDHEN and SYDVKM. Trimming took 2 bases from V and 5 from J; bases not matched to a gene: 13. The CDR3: CASSLQHQGVRGDTQYF. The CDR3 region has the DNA TGTGCCAGCAGTTTACAACACCAGGGGGTAAGGGGAGATACGCAGTATTTT.

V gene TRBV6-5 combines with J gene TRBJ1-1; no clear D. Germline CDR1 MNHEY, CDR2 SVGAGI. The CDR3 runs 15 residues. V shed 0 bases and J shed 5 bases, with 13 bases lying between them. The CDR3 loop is CASSYSSGRATEAFF. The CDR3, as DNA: TGTGCCAGCAGTTACTCGAGTGGGAGGGCTACTGAAGCTTTCTTT.

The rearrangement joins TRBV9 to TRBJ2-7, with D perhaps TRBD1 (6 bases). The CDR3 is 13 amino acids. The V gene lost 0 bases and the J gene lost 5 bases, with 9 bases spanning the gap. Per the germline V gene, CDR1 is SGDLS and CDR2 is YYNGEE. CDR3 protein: CASSVGPGDEQYF. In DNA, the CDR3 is TGTGCCAGCAGCGTAGGGCCAGGGGACGAGCAGTACTTC.

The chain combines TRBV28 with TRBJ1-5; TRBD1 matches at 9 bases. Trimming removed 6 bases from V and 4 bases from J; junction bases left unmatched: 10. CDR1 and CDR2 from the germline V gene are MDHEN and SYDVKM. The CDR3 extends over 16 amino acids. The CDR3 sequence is CASSLRPGTGNQPQHF. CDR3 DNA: TGTGCCAGCAGCCTAAGGCCGGGGACAGGGAATCAGCCCCAGCATTTT.

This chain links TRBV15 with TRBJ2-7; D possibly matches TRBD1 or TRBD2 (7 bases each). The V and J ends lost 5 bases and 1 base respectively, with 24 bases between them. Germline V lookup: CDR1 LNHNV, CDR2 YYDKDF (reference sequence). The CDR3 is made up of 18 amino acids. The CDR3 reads CATSPVGSGTVGSYEQYF. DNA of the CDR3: TGTGCCACCAGCCCCGTTGGAAGCGGGACAGTCGGTTCCTACGAGCAGTACTTC.

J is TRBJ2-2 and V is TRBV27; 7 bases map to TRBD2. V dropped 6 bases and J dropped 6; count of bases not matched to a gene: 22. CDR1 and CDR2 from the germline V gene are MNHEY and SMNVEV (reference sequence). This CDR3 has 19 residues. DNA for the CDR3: TGTGCCAGCAGCCACGGCTCGGCGGGAGTGATTACAAGGGCCGGGGAGCTGTTTTTT. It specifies CASSHGSAGVITRAGELFF.

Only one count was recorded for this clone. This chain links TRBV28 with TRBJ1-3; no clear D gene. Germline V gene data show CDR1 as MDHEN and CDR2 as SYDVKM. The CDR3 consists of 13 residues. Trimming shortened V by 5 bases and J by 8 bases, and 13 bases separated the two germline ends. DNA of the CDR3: TGTGCCAGCAGTGACTCCCCCTGGGACACCATATATTTT. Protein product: CASSDSPWDTIYF.

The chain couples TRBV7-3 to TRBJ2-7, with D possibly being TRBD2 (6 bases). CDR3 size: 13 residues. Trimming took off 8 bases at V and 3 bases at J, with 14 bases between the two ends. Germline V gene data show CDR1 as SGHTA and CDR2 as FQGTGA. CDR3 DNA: TGTGCCAGCGCGGCGGGACTCCTCTACGAGCAGTACTTC. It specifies CASAAGLLYEQYF. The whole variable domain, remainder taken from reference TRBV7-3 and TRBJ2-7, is GAGVSQTPSNKVTEKGKYVELRCDPISGHTALYWYRQSLGQGPEFLIYFQGTGAADDSGLPNDRFFAVRPEGSVSTLKIQRTERGDSAVYLCASAAGLLYEQYFGPGTRLTVT.

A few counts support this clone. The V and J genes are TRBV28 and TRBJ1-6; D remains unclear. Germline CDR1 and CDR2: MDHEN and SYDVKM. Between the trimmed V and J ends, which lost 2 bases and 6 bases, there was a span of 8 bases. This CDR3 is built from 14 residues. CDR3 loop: CASSLMPGNSPLHF. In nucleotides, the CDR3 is TGTGCCAGCAGTTTAATGCCCGGTAATTCACCCCTCCACTTT.

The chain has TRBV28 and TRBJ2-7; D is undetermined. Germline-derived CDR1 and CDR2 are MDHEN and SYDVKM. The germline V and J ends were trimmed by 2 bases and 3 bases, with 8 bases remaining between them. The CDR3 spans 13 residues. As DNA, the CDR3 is TGTGCCAGCAGTTTAGGGCAGATCTACGAGCAGTACTTC. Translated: CASSLGQIYEQYF.

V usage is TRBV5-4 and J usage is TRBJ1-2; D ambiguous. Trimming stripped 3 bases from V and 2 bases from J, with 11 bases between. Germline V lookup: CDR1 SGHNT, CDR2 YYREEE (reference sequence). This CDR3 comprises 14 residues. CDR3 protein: CASSWEIENYGYTF. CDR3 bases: TGTGCCAGCAGCTGGGAGATTGAAAACTATGGCTACACCTTC.